This T cell receptor (beta chain) is drawn from a study of PD-L1 blockade in urothelial cancer. Time point here: pretreatment peripheral blood. This table comes from immunoSEQ multiplex PCR, and its TCRdb copy is limited to in-frame clones, with some not included. The top ten hold 1% to 1.5% of the sample, which has 50,000 to 55,000 clones, over 65% seen once. Germline V CDR1 and CDR2: MDHEN, SYDVKM. CDR3 length: 18 amino acids. Losses at the gene ends were 0 bases for V and 4 bases for J; bases not matched to a gene: 10. V and J are TRBV28 and TRBJ2-1; TRBD2 aligns across 9 bases. The TCR was taken from a man between 50 and 59 years old with urothelial cancer. The specimen comprised PBMCs, sampled around atezolizumab (anti-PD-L1) treatment. CDR3 sequence (DNA): TGTGCCAGCAGTTTATGGCAGGATGCGGGAGGGACTTACAATGAGCAGTTCTTC. Translating gives CASSLWQDAGGTYNEQFF.